The source of this T cell receptor beta chain is a study of shared T cell receptors in the human thymus. Germline-derived CDR1 and CDR2 are LNHDA and SQIVND (reference sequence). This CDR3 contains 14 residues. V lost 5 bases and J lost 5; bases outside the gene matches: 8. Some clones are missing from TCRdb's copy, which holds only in-frame ones; the method was immunoSEQ multiplex PCR. The sample consists of 600,000 to 900,000 clones, 70% to 90% of them appearing once. The data were also submitted as part of a second study, on human thymus T cells. That source adds: During corrective heart surgery, resections were taken, and the thymus tissue came from them. Seemingly biased V and J gene usage marked thymic and blood repertoires. Related studies found that unrelated individuals share highly overlapping thymic repertoires.

The genes are TRBV19 and TRBJ1-2; TRBD1 agrees at 7 bases. Sequenced material: thymocytes. This clonotype originated in a girl in the first two years of life with a congenital heart defect. The CDR3 sequence: CASSATGTAYGYTF. The CDR3 nucleotides read TGTGCCAGTAGTGCGACAGGGACCGCATATGGCTACACCTTC.